This TCR beta chain emerged from a study of Tregs in tolerant kidney transplant recipients. CDR1 is MGHDK and CDR2 is SYGVNS in the germline V gene. The length of the CDR3 is 18 residues. Trimming shortened V by 1 base and J by 5 bases, and 18 bases separated the two germline ends. TCRdb's table, derived via immunoSEQ multiplex PCR, lists solely in-frame clones and lacks some. The data hold around 85,000 clones, with around 93% observed a single time. The sequences come from Tregs from blood, collected before the transplant. This clonotype was sampled from a human donor who received a combined kidney and bone marrow transplant. The rearrangement links TRBV25-1 to TRBJ2-6, with D perhaps TRBD1 (5 bases). The CDR3 region has the DNA TGTGCCAGCAGTGAATGTGCAACTGGACAAAGTCGGGCCAACGTCCTGACTTTC. Residues: CASSECATGQSRANVLTF.